The 7 T cell receptor beta chains below were found in one sample sequenced in a study of response to subunit inactivated influenza vaccine. TCRdb reprocessed the RT-PCR reads via MiXCR and lists one record per CDR3 protein. The repertoire holds approximately 700,000 distinct CDR3 sequences, roughly 13% seen once, with 5.5% to 7% in the top ten. The material was PBMCs from blood, obtained less than 15 days before vaccination. Source of these receptors: a man aged 50 to 60 who received an inactivated influenza vaccine.

The V and J genes are TRBV6-5 and TRBJ1-4, with D possibly TRBD1 on 6 matching bases. Trimming removed 1 base at V and 0 bases at J, with 9 bases between. Germline assignment: CDR1 MNHEY and CDR2 SVGAGI. The CDR3 runs 16 residues. CDR3 nucleotide sequence: TGTGCCAGCAGTTACTACCCAGGGGCAACTAATGAAAAACTGTTTTTT. This sequence encodes CASSYYPGATNEKLFF.

V usage is TRBV20-1 and J usage is TRBJ2-1; 11 positions agree with TRBD2. This CDR3 contains 18 residues. Looked up from germline, CDR1 is DFQATT and CDR2 is SNEGSKA (reference sequence). V shed 0 bases, J shed 8 bases, and the junction held 15 bases outside the gene matches. The CDR3 sequence is CSARDPTLTSGSIYEQFF. In DNA form, the CDR3 reads TGCAGTGCTAGAGATCCGACACTCACTAGCGGGAGTATCTATGAGCAGTTCTTC.

This sequence joins TRBV4-3 and TRBJ2-5; no clear D. The CDR3 length is 16 residues. Germline values: CDR1 LGHNA, CDR2 YSLEER. Trimming cost V 3 bases and J 0 bases, with 14 bases left between them. The CDR3: CASSHSLPLDQETQYF. The CDR3 DNA is TGCGCCAGCAGCCACTCCCTGCCCTTAGACCAAGAGACCCAGTACTTC.

This clonotype was detected a few times. V is TRBV7-9 and J is TRBJ2-3, with D maybe TRBD2 (6 bases). Germline assignment: CDR1 SEHNR and CDR2 FQNEAQ (reference sequence). V gave up 6 bases and J gave up 3 bases, with 16 bases separating them. There are 15 residues in the CDR3. The CDR3 sequence is CASRDNRGSTDTQYF. CDR3 sequence (DNA): TGTGCCAGCAGGGATAACCGGGGGTCTACAGATACGCAGTATTTT.

This clonotype was recorded many times. V usage is TRBV10-3 and J usage is TRBJ2-3; D is unresolved. The V gene lost 0 bases and the J gene lost 2 bases, with 9 bases spanning the gap. The V gene's germline CDR1 is ENHRY and CDR2 SYGVKD. CDR3 length: 15 amino acids. CDR3 loop: CAISESILPTDTQYF. The CDR3 bases are TGTGCCATCAGTGAGTCGATACTACCCACAGATACGCAGTATTTT.

The chain has TRBV4-3 and TRBJ2-2, with 9 nucleotides matching TRBD2. V was clipped by 4 bases and J by 5 bases; unmatched bases: 8. The CDR3 sequence is 16 residues long. The germline V gene has CDR1 LGHNA and CDR2 YSLEER. The CDR3 reads CASSLQTSGSTGELFF. CDR3 DNA sequence: TGCGCCAGCAGCCTGCAAACTAGCGGGTCTACCGGGGAGCTGTTTTTT.

The V call is TRBV15, the J call TRBJ2-4; D possibly uses TRBD1 or TRBD2 (5 bases each). V dropped 0 bases and J dropped 7 bases, with 16 bases sitting between them. CDR3 length: 16 amino acids. The V gene's germline CDR1 is LNHNV and CDR2 YYDKDF (reference sequence). The CDR3 nucleotides read TGTGCCACCAGCAGAGATTGGGGGACCGTCGGGAACATTCAGTACTTC. Its translation: CATSRDWGTVGNIQYF.